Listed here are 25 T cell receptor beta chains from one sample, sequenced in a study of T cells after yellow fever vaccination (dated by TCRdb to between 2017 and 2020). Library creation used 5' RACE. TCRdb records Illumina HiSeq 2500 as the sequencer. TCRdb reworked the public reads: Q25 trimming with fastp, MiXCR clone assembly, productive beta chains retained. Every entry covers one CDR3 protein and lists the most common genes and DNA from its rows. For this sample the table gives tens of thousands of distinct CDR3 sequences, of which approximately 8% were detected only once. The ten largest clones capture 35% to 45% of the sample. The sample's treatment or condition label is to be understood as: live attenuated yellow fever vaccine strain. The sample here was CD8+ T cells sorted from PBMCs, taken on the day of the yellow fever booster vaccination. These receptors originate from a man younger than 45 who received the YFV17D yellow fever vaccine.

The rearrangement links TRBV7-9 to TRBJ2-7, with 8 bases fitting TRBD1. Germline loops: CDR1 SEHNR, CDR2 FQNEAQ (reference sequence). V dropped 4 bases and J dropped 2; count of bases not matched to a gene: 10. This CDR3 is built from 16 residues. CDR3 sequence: CASSSPTGGNTYEQYF. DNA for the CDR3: TGTGCCAGCAGCTCCCCCACAGGGGGGAATACCTACGAGCAGTACTTC. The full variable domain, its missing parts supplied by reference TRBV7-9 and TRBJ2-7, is DTGVSQNPRHKITKRGQNVTFRCDPISEHNRLYWYRQTLGQGPEFLTYFQNEAQLEKSRLLSDRFSAERPKGSFSTLEIQRTEQGDSAMYLCASSSPTGGNTYEQYFGPGTRLTVT.

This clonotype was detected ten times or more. CDR3 nucleotide sequence: TGTGCCAGCAGTGAATTCTTCGTAACTGGACAGGGCGAGCAGTACTTC. This encodes CASSEFFVTGQGEQYF. The chain uses TRBV25-1 and TRBJ2-7, with 8 bases that match TRBD1. V lost 1 base to trimming and J lost 6 bases; unmatched junction nucleotides: 11. Looked up from germline, CDR1 is MGHDK and CDR2 is SYGVNS. This CDR3 has 16 amino acids.

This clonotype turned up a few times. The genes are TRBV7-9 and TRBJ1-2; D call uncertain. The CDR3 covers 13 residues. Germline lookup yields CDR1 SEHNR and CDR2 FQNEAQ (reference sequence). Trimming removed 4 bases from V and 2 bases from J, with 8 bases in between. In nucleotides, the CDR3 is TGTGCCAGCAGCTCGCCAGTAAACTATGGCTACACCTTC. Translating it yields CASSSPVNYGYTF.

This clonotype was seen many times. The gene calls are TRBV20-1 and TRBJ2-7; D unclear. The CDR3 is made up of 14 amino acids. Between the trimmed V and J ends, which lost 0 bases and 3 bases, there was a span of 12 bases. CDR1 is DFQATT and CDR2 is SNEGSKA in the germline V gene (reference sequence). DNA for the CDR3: TGCAGTGCTAGAGATTTCCGCCAGAGCTACGAGCAGTACTTC. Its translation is CSARDFRQSYEQYF.

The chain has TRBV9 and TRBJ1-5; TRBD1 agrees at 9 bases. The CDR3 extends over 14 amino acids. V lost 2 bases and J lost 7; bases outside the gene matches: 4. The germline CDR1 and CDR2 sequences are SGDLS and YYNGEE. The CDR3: CASSVGDRAQPQHF. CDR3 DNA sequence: TGTGCCAGCAGCGTCGGGGACAGGGCACAGCCCCAGCATTTT.

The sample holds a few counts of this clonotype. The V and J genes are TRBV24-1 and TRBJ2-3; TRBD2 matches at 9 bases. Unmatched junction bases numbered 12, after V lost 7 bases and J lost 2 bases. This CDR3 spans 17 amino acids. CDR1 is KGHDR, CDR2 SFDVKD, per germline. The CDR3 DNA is TGTGCCACCAGGGAGCTTAGGGCGGGAGGGCCCACAGATACGCAGTATTTT. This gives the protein CATRELRAGGPTDTQYF.

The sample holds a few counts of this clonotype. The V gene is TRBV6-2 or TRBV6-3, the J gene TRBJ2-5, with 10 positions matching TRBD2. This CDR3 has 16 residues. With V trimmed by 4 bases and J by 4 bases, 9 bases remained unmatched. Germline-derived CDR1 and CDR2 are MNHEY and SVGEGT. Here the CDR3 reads CASSSPQREGVETQYF. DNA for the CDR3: TGTGCCAGCAGTTCCCCTCAGCGGGAGGGGGTAGAGACCCAGTACTTC.

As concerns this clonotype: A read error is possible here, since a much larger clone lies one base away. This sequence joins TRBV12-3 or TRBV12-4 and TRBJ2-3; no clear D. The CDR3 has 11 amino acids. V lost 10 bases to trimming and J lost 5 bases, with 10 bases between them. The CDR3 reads CAIAPGDTQYF. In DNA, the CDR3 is TGTGCCATCGCGCCCGGAGATACGCAGTATTTT.

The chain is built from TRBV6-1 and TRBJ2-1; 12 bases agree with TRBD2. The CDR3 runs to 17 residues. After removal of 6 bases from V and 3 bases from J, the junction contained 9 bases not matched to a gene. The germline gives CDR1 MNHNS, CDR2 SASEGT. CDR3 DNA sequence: TGTGCCAGCAGCCCTGGACTAGCGGGACTCCTCTACAATGAGCAGTTCTTC. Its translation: CASSPGLAGLLYNEQFF.

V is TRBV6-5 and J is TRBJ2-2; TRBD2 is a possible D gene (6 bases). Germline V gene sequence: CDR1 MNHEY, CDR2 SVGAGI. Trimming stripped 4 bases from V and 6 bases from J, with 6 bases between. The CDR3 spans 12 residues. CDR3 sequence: CASSWGAGELFF. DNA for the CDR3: TGTGCCAGCAGTTGGGGGGCCGGGGAGCTGTTTTTT.

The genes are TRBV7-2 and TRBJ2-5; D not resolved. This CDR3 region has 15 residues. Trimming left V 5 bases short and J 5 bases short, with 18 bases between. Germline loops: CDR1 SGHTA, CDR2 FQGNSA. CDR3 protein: CASSRETWAGETQYF. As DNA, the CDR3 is TGTGCCAGCAGCAGAGAGACGTGGGCCGGCGAGACCCAGTACTTC.

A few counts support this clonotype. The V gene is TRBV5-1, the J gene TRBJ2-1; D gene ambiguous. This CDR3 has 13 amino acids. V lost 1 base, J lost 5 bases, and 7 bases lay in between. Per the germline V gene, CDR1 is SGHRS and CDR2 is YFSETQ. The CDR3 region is CASSLTKNNEQFF. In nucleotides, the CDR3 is TGCGCCAGCAGCTTGACTAAAAACAATGAGCAGTTCTTC.

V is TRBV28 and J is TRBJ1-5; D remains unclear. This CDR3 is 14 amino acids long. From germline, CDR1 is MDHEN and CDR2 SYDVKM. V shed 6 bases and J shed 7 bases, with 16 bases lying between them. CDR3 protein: CASSIHVREQPQHF. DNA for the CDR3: TGTGCCAGCAGCATACACGTACGGGAACAGCCCCAGCATTTT.

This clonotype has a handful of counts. In nucleotides, the CDR3 is TGTGCCAGCAGCGCACCCGGGACTATAACCGGGGAGCTGTTTTTT. The encoded protein is CASSAPGTITGELFF. The chain is built from TRBV9 and TRBJ2-2; 7 bases fit TRBD2. Germline V gene data show CDR1 as SGDLS and CDR2 as YYNGEE. The CDR3 length is 15 residues. The junction had 7 bases not matched to a gene; V was cut back by 3 bases and J by 5 bases.

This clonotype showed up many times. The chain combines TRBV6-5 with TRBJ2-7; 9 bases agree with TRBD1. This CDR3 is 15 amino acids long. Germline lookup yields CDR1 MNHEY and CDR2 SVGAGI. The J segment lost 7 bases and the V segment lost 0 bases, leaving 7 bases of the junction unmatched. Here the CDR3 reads CASSYSDGQGNEQYF. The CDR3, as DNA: TGTGCCAGCAGTTACTCGGATGGACAGGGGAATGAGCAGTACTTC.

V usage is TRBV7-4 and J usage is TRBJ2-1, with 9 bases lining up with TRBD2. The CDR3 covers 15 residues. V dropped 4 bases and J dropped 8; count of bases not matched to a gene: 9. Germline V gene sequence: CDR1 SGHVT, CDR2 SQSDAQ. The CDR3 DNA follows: TGTGCCAGCAGCTCGAACATAGCGGGAGTGGATGAGCAGTTCTTC. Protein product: CASSSNIAGVDEQFF.

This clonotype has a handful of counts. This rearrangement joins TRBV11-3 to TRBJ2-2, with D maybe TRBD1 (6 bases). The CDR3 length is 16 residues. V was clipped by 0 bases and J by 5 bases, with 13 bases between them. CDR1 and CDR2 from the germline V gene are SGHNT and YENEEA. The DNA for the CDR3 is TGTGCCAGCAGCTTAGATTCGTCAGGGGATACCGGGGAGCTGTTTTTT. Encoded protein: CASSLDSSGDTGELFF.

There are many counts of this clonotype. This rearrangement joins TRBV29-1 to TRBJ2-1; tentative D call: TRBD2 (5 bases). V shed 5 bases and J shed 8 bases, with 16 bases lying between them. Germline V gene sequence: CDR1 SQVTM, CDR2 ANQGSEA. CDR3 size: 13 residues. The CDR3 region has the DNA TGCAGCGTTTTCGGGGAAGGGAGTGATGAGCAGTTCTTC. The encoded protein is CSVFGEGSDEQFF.

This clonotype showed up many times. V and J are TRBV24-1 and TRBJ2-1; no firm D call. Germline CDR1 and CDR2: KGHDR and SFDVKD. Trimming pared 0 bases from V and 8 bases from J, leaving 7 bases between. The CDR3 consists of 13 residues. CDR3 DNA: TGTGCCACCAGTGATTTGGGTGGCGATGAGCAGTTCTTC. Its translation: CATSDLGGDEQFF.

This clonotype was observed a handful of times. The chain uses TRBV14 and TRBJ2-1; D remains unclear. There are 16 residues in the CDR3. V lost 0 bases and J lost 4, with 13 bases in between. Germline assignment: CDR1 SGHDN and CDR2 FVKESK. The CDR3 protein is CASSQDQDGLYNEQFF. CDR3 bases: TGTGCCAGCAGCCAAGATCAGGACGGTTTATACAATGAGCAGTTCTTC.

CDR3 sequence reads: CASSSPGSHNPYEQYF. The DNA of the CDR3 is TGTGCCAGCAGCTCCCCAGGGAGCCACAACCCCTACGAGCAGTACTTC. The chain combines TRBV7-2 with TRBJ2-7; D tentatively fits TRBD1 or TRBD2 (5 bases each). Germline CDR1 and CDR2: SGHTA and FQGNSA. V dropped 4 bases and J dropped 2 bases, with 18 bases sitting between them. The CDR3 has 16 amino acids.

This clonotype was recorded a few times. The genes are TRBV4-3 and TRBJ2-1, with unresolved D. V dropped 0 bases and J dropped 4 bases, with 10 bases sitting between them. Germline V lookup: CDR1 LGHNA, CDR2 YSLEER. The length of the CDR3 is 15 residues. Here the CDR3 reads CASSQDIGQYNEQFF. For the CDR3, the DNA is TGCGCCAGCAGCCAAGATATAGGGCAGTACAATGAGCAGTTCTTC.

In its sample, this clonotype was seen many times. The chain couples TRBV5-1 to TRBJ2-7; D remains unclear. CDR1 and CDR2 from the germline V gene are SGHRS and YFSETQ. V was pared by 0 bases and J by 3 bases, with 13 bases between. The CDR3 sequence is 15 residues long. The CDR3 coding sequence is TGCGCCAGCAGCTTGGCCATGGCCGGAAACTACGAGCAGTACTTC. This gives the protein CASSLAMAGNYEQYF.

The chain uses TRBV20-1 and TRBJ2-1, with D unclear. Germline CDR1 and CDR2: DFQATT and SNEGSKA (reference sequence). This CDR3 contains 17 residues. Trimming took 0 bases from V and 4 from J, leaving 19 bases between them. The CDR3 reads CSARDYQKPLNYNEQFF. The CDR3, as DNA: TGCAGTGCTAGAGACTATCAGAAACCCTTAAATTACAATGAGCAGTTCTTC.

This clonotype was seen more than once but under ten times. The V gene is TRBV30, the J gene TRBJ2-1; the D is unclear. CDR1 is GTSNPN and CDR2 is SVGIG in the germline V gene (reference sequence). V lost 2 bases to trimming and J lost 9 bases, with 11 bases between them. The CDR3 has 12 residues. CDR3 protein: CAWSWMVSEQFF. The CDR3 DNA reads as TGTGCCTGGAGTTGGATGGTCAGTGAGCAGTTCTTC.